Below, 5 T cell receptor beta chains from the same sample are listed, as sequenced in a study of blood T cells in healthy people across ages. PCR was performed a second time for roughly 7 to 12 cycles using a sample-barcoded 5' primer and a J-beta primer mix. MiXCR, run by TCRdb on the 5' RACE reads, gives a single entry per CDR3 protein. The table lists 550,000 to 750,000 distinct CDR3 sequences, around a fifth of them singletons. Sequenced input: blood. The receptors derive from a man in his 70s in good health.

The V call is TRBV6-1, the J call TRBJ2-2; 7 bases align to TRBD1. Trimming cost V 3 bases and J 3 bases; bases outside gene matches: 4. CDR1 MNHNS and CDR2 SASEGT come from the germline V gene. CDR3 length: 15 residues. The CDR3 is CASSDDRAYTGELFF. The DNA for the CDR3 is TGTGCCAGCAGTGACGACAGGGCCTACACCGGGGAGCTGTTTTTT.

This clonotype was observed a handful of times. The rearrangement joins TRBV20-1 to TRBJ2-1, with 12 bases identical to TRBD2. V was pared by 0 bases and J by 5 bases, with 2 bases of the junction left unmatched. Germline CDR1 is DFQATT and CDR2 is SNEGSKA (reference sequence). This CDR3 has 15 amino acids. This chain's CDR3 is CSARDGLAGNNEQFF. As DNA, the CDR3 is TGCAGTGCTAGAGATGGACTAGCGGGGAACAATGAGCAGTTCTTC.

J is TRBJ2-3 and V is TRBV7-3, with D possibly being TRBD2 (7 bases). This CDR3 comprises 16 residues. V gave up 0 bases and J gave up 0 bases, with 10 bases separating them. CDR1 is SGHTA and CDR2 is FQGTGA in the germline V gene. In nucleotides, the CDR3 is TGTGCCAGCAGCTTAACAGGGGGGGTTAGCACAGATACGCAGTATTTT. This codes for CASSLTGGVSTDTQYF.

The chain recombines TRBV20-1 with TRBJ1-6; TRBD1 aligns across 7 bases. V dropped 3 bases and J dropped 5; count of bases not matched to a gene: 4. This CDR3 region has 14 residues. The germline V gene encodes CDR1 DFQATT and CDR2 SNEGSKA (reference sequence). CDR3 sequence (DNA): TGCAGTGCTAGCCACGGGACAGATAATTCACCCCTCCACTTT. As protein: CSASHGTDNSPLHF.

In its sample, this clonotype was seen a few times. CDR3 nucleotide sequence: TGTGCCAGCAGTTACTCGACGCGCAATCAGCCCCAGCATTTT. This encodes CASSYSTRNQPQHF. The chain employs TRBV6-2 or TRBV6-3 and TRBJ1-5; D ambiguous. The V and J ends lost 0 bases and 2 bases respectively, with 5 bases between them. This CDR3 contains 14 residues. Germline V CDR1 and CDR2: MNHEY, SVGEGT.